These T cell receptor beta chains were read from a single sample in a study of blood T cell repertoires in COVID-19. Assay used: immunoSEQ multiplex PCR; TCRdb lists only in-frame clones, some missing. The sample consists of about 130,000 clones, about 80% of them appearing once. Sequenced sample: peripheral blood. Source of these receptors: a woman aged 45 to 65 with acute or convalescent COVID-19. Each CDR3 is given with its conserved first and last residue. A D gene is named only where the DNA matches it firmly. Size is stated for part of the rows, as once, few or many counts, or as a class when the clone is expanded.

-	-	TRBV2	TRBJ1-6	TGTGCCAGCAGTGAATTCAGCTCCTATAATTCACCCCTCCACTTT	CASSEFSSYNSPLHF
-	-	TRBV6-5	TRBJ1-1	TGTGCCAGCAGTTACAGCCGGAACACTGAAGCTTTCTTT	CASSYSRNTEAFF
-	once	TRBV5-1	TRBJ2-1	TGCGCCAGCAGCTTTGACGGGAGCTCCTACAATGAGCAGTTCTTC	CASSFDGSSYNEQFF
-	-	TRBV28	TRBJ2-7	TGTGCCAGCAGCACGGCGGGGAGTCATTACGAGCAGTACTTC	CASSTAGSHYEQYF
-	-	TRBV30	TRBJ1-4	TGTGCCTGGAGTGTTGTGCGGGGCGCCAATGAAAAACTGTTTTTT	CAWSVVRGANEKLFF
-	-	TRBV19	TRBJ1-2	TGTGCCAGTAGTCGGGGAATCCCCTATGGCTACACCTTC	CASSRGIPYGYTF
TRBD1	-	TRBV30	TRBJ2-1	TGTGCCTGGAGCGGACCTTCAGGGGGCGCGTCCTACAATGAGCAGTTCTTC	CAWSGPSGGASYNEQFF
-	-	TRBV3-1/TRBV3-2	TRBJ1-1	TGTGCCAGCAGCGACAGCATGAACACTGAAGCTTTCTTT	CASSDSMNTEAFF
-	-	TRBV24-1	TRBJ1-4	TGTGCCACCAGTGATTCATCGGGTGCAACTAATGAAAAACTGTTTTTT	CATSDSSGATNEKLFF
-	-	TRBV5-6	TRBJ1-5	TGTGCCAGCAGCTTGGGCTATGGCAATCAGCCCCAGCATTTT	CASSLGYGNQPQHF
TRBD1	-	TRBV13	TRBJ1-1	TGTGCCAGCAGCAAAAAACAGGGGCTCACTGAAGCTTTCTTT	CASSKKQGLTEAFF
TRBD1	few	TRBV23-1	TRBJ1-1	TGCGCCAGCAGTCAATCGCGGACAGGATCGAAGAGTACGAACACTGAAGCTTTCTTT	CASSQSRTGSKSTNTEAFF
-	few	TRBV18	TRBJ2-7	TGTGCCAGCTCAACGAACCAACAGGCTATAGGGTCCTACGAGCAGTACTTC	CASSTNQQAIGSYEQYF
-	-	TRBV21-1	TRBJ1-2	TGTGCCAGCAGGGGACAGGGAAGGCCCAACTATGGCTACACCTTC	CASRGQGRPNYGYTF
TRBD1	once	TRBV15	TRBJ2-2	TGTGCCACCATGAGGGGACAGGGGAACACCGGGGAGCTGTTTTTT	CATMRGQGNTGELFF
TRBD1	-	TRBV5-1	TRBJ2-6	TGCGCCAGCAGGTGGCAGGGGGCTGCTGGGGCCAACGTCCTGACTTTC	CASRWQGAAGANVLTF
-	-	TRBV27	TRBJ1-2	TGTGCCAGCAGTTTGGCCGCTCGCGGAAGAGGGCGCACCTCTAACTATGGCTACACCTTC	CASSLAARGRGRTSNYGYTF
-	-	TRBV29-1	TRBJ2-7	TGCAGCATTACAGGGTCTTCCTACGAGCAGTACTTC	CSITGSSYEQYF
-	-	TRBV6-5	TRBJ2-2	TGTGCCAGTCGGAGGGCATGGAACACCGGGGAGCTGTTTTTT	CASRRAWNTGELFF
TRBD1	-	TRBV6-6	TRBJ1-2	TGTGCCAGCGGGGTCGGACAGGGGGGGAACTATGGCTACACCTTC	CASGVGQGGNYGYTF
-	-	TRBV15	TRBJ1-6	TGTGCCACCAGCAGGCGACAGGCTACTCACCTCCACTTT	CATSRRQATHLHF
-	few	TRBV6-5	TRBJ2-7	TGTGCCAGCAACGGACAGAACTACGAGCAGTACTTC	CASNGQNYEQYF
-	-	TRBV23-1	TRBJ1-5	TGCGCCAGCAGTCGGGAAGGGGCGAGTCAGCCCCAGCATTTT	CASSREGASQPQHF
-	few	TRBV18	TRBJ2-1	TGTGCCAGCTCACCGCAGGGGCTTCACAATGAGCAGTTCTTC	CASSPQGLHNEQFF
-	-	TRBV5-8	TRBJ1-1	TGTGCCAGCAGCGGCCGGGACACACTCAACACTGAAGCTTTCTTT	CASSGRDTLNTEAFF
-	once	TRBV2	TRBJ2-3	TGTGCCAACGCGGAAGGAGATACGCAGTATTTT	CANAEGDTQYF
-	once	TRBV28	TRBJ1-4	TGTGCCAGCAGTTACGTCTTAGAGGAAAAACTGTTTTTT	CASSYVLEEKLFF
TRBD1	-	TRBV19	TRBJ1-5	TGTGCCAGTAGTATGGACAGGTATGGCAATCAGCCCCAGCATTTT	CASSMDRYGNQPQHF
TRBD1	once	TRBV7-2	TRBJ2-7	TGTGCCAGCAGCTTATGGACAGGGAGAGAGCAGTACTTC	CASSLWTGREQYF
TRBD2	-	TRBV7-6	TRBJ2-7	TGTGCCAGCAGCCGAGGACTAGCGGGGGACAGCTCCTACGAGCAGTACTTC	CASSRGLAGDSSYEQYF
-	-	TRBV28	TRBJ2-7	TGTGCCAGCAGTCAGACATCCCGCTCCTACGAGCAGTACTTC	CASSQTSRSYEQYF
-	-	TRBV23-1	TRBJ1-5	TGCGCCAGCAGTCAGTCAGGGTCCGATAGCAATCAGCCCCAGCATTTT	CASSQSGSDSNQPQHF